A single sample is the source of the 18 T cell receptor beta chains below, sequenced in a study of OX40 agonist ivuxolimab in advanced cancers. Libraries were made using the immunoSEQ multiplex PCR assay. Sourced from immuneACCESS, this table was stored by TCRdb with only in-frame sequences that have V and J called. A share of the clones is absent; for the studies checked, an unresolved V gene accounts for under half, and the remainder has no known explanation. This sample has tens of thousands of clones in its table, and roughly 89% of those were observed once. In total, the top ten clones hold approximately 1% of the sample. Sample: CD4+ or CD8+ T cells sorted from blood, taken in a trial of the OX40 agonist ivuxolimab. All receptors derive from an adult with an advanced solid tumor such as melanoma, head and neck, liver or kidney cancer.

The CDR3 here is CASSSSGSATQETQYF. DNA for the CDR3: TGCGCCAGCAGCTCCTCAGGGTCCGCAACTCAAGAGACCCAGTACTTC. The rearrangement uses TRBV5-1 and TRBJ2-5; possibly TRBD1 for D (5 bases). The V end lost 3 bases, the J end lost 2 bases, and 17 bases lay between the germline ends. The germline gives CDR1 SGHRS, CDR2 YFSETQ. The length of the CDR3 is 16 residues.

The gene calls are TRBV5-1 and TRBJ2-2, with TRBD1 as a possible D gene (5 bases). V dropped 7 bases and J dropped 2 bases, with 9 bases sitting between them. The CDR3 contains 13 residues. Germline CDR1 is SGHRS and CDR2 is YFSETQ. The DNA of the CDR3 is TGCGCCAGCGAGGACACCAACACCGGGGAGCTGTTTTTT. Translation: CASEDTNTGELFF.

This chain connects TRBV7-2 to TRBJ1-6; possibly TRBD1 for D (5 bases). This CDR3 region has 15 residues. Trimming removed 1 base at V and 9 bases at J, with 13 bases between. The V gene's germline CDR1 is SGHTA and CDR2 FQGNSA. For the CDR3, the DNA is TGTGCCAGCAGCTTAGAGGGGACGGTGGGTTCACCCCTCCACTTT. It translates to CASSLEGTVGSPLHF.

The CDR3 spells CASSPPFNEQYF. The CDR3 DNA is TGTGCCAGCAGTCCCCCGTTCAACGAGCAGTACTTC. J is TRBJ2-7 and V is TRBV6-1; D unresolved. Trimming took 5 bases from V and 5 from J, leaving 10 bases between them. The CDR3 contains 12 residues. Germline V gene lookup returns CDR1 MNHNS and CDR2 SASEGT.

The chain couples TRBV7-2 to TRBJ2-1; 7 bases match TRBD2. The CDR3 length is 18 residues. The germline gives CDR1 SGHTA, CDR2 FQGNSA. The V gene end was trimmed by 2 bases and the J gene end by 1 base; junction bases not matched to a gene: 11. In DNA form, the CDR3 reads TGTGCCAGCAGCTTAATCCTATCGGCGGGGGATTCCTACAATGAGCAGTTCTTC. Amino acid sequence: CASSLILSAGDSYNEQFF.

The chain combines TRBV2 with TRBJ1-5, with TRBD1 matching over 9 bases. Germline assignment: CDR1 SNHLY and CDR2 FYNNEI. This CDR3 contains 15 residues. Losses at the gene ends were 5 bases for V and 4 bases for J; bases not matched to a gene: 6. CDR3 in amino acids: CASSTTGTGNQPQHF. The CDR3, as DNA: TGTGCCAGCAGTACCACCGGGACAGGGAATCAGCCCCAGCATTTT.

This clone is a singleton in its sample. The chain joins TRBV27 to TRBJ1-6; D ambiguous. From germline, CDR1 is MNHEY and CDR2 SMNVEV (reference sequence). This CDR3 is built from 11 residues. V lost 11 bases to trimming and J lost 17 bases, with 19 bases between them. The CDR3 is CASTSGSRVHF. The CDR3 DNA follows: TGTGCCTCTACCTCGGGCAGCCGCGTCCACTTT.

This clone has just one count. The V and J genes are TRBV5-1 and TRBJ2-5; 7 positions agree with TRBD1. Germline CDR1 SGHRS, CDR2 YFSETQ. The CDR3 has 14 residues. J was trimmed by 9 bases and V by 7 bases; bases with no gene match: 15. Written as DNA, the CDR3 is TGCGCCAGCGGCCAGACACAGGGGTCGGTGGCCCAGTACTTC. This sequence encodes CASGQTQGSVAQYF.

This clone was found a few times. The chain carries TRBV27 and TRBJ1-4; 8 positions match TRBD1. The CDR3 covers 16 residues. Germline lookup yields CDR1 MNHEY and CDR2 SMNVEV (reference sequence). After removal of 6 bases from V and 4 bases from J, the junction contained 10 bases not matched to a gene. CDR3 nucleotides: TGTGCCAGCAGCAAAAAGTGGACAGGGCTTAATGAAAAACTGTTTTTT. Protein product: CASSKKWTGLNEKLFF. Variable domain in full (rest from reference TRBV27 and TRBJ1-4): EAQVTQNPRYLITVTGKKLTVTCSQNMNHEYMSWYRQDPGLGLRQIYYSMNVEVTDKGDVPEGYKVSRKEKRNFPLILESPSPNQTSLYFCASSKKWTGLNEKLFFGSGTQLSVL.

This clone occurred once. V gene TRBV6-1 combines with J gene TRBJ1-2; TRBD1 is a possible D gene (6 bases). This CDR3 contains 11 residues. The germline gives CDR1 MNHNS, CDR2 SASEGT. With 6 bases removed from V and 8 bases from J, the gap between germline ends came to 10 bases. CDR3 loop: CASRRTDGYTF. In DNA, the CDR3 is TGTGCCAGCAGACGGACAGACGGCTACACCTTC.

This clone was seen only a few times. This chain links TRBV6-5 with TRBJ1-2; tentatively, D is TRBD1 (6 bases). V lost 2 bases and J 8 bases, leaving 18 bases between the germline ends. Germline lookup yields CDR1 MNHEY and CDR2 SVGAGI. CDR3 length: 15 amino acids. CDR3 coding DNA: TGTGCCAGCAGTTACGGGGGCATGGTGTCTAACGGCTACACCTTC. This sequence encodes CASSYGGMVSNGYTF.

V is TRBV2 and J is TRBJ2-6; 8 bases fit TRBD1. The CDR3 consists of 17 residues. Germline trimming cut 4 bases from V and 0 bases from J; bases unmatched to any gene: 5. Germline-derived CDR1 and CDR2 are SNHLY and FYNNEI. In DNA form, the CDR3 reads TGTGCCAGCAGTGGTCAGGGGGCACGCTCTGGGGCCAACGTCCTGACTTTC. Its protein is CASSGQGARSGANVLTF.

Only a few counts were recorded for this clone. V and J are TRBV5-4 and TRBJ2-2; 9 bases line up with TRBD2. The CDR3 contains 17 residues. The germline V gene has CDR1 SGHNT and CDR2 YYREEE (reference sequence). The ends lost 0 bases at V and 7 bases at J; junction bases unmatched: 10. This chain's CDR3 is CASSLGGGGAYNGELFF. CDR3 sequence (DNA): TGTGCCAGCAGCTTGGGCGGCGGGGGGGCCTACAACGGGGAGCTGTTTTTT.

This rearrangement joins TRBV28 to TRBJ2-5; D unresolved. The V end lost 7 bases, the J end lost 3 bases, and 12 bases lay between the germline ends. This CDR3 has 13 residues. The germline V gene encodes CDR1 MDHEN and CDR2 SYDVKM. CDR3 sequence: CASIGWLKETQYF. DNA for the CDR3: TGTGCCAGCATAGGATGGCTTAAAGAGACCCAGTACTTC.

The chain links TRBV6-6 to TRBJ2-4; a weak D match, TRBD1 (5 bases). V was shortened by 6 bases and J by 0 bases, with 12 bases between the two germline ends. CDR1 and CDR2 from the germline V gene are MNHNY and SVGAGI (reference sequence). This CDR3 region has 15 residues. CDR3 loop: CASRPTEVAKNIQYF. CDR3 DNA sequence: TGTGCCAGCAGGCCGACAGAAGTAGCCAAAAACATTCAGTACTTC.

Only one count was recorded for this clone. This chain connects TRBV18 to TRBJ2-2; D call uncertain. In germline, CDR1 is KGHSH, CDR2 LQKENI. The CDR3 spans 15 residues. Trimming removed 3 bases at V and 5 bases at J, with 13 bases between. CDR3 sequence (DNA): TGTGCCAGCTCACCGCCCAAGTGGCGTACCGGGGAGCTGTTTTTT. As protein: CASSPPKWRTGELFF.

This chain links TRBV18 with TRBJ2-7; D is uncertain. This CDR3 comprises 14 residues. Trimming removed 6 bases at V and 7 bases at J, with 19 bases between. Germline CDR1 and CDR2: KGHSH and LQKENI. CDR3: CASSERRASLEQYF. The CDR3, as DNA: TGTGCCAGCTCGGAGCGTAGGGCCTCGTTGGAGCAGTACTTC.

The rearrangement joins TRBV25-1 to TRBJ2-1; D is possibly TRBD1 or TRBD2 (5 bases each). Trimming removed 1 base at V and 6 bases at J, with 16 bases between. The CDR3 covers 16 residues. The V gene's germline CDR1 is MGHDK and CDR2 SYGVNS. The CDR3 protein is CASSELGQGGGNEQFF. The CDR3 nucleotides are TGTGCCAGCAGTGAATTGGGGCAGGGTGGGGGCAATGAGCAGTTCTTC.